The 30 T cell receptor beta chains listed next were all sequenced from one sample in a study of cytomegalovirus exposure and HLA in healthy donors. Primers for the PCR totalled 60 Vbeta and 13 Jbeta. Sequenced by immunoSEQ multiplex PCR; TCRdb stores in-frame clones only, minus some. This sample has around 190,000 clones, with 80% to 90% found just once. Sequencing used PBMCs. The receptors come from a man aged 35 to 55 in good health and CMV-seropositive.

The sample holds one count of this clone. CDR3 residues: CASSETGTSGGREQFF. Here the CDR3 DNA reads TGTGCCAGCAGCGAGACCGGGACTAGCGGGGGGAGAGAGCAGTTCTTC. The genes are TRBV9 and TRBJ2-1; the match to TRBD2 covers 15 bases. V shed 3 bases, J shed 10 bases, and the junction held 8 bases outside the gene matches. The germline V gene encodes CDR1 SGDLS and CDR2 YYNGEE. The CDR3 is 16 amino acids. The full variable domain, its missing parts supplied by reference TRBV9 and TRBJ2-1, is DSGVTQTPKHLITATGQRVTLRCSPRSGDLSVYWYQQSLDQGLQFLIQYYNGEERAKGNILERFSAQQFPDLHSELNLSSLELGDSALYFCASSETGTSGGREQFFGPGTRLTVL.

The chain joins TRBV18 to TRBJ2-5; TRBD1 matches at 9 bases. The closer fit of TRBJ2-7 to the DNA end suggests the J call may be wrong. The CDR3 contains 18 residues. Germline CDR1 and CDR2: KGHSH and LQKENI. CDR3 region: CASSPLGFSGTGNDEQYF. The CDR3 DNA is TGTGCCAGCTCACCACTCGGGTTTTCCGGGACAGGGAACGACGAGCAGTACTTC.

V gene TRBV28 combines with J gene TRBJ1-1; 8 bases fit TRBD1. J gave up 1 base and V 4 bases, and 2 bases lay outside the gene matches. The CDR3 runs 14 residues. Germline values: CDR1 MDHEN, CDR2 SYDVKM. As DNA, the CDR3 is TGTGCCAGCAGTTCGACAGGGGAGAACACTGAAGCTTTCTTT. Translation: CASSSTGENTEAFF.

The gene calls are TRBV28 and TRBJ1-1; no clear D. Looked up from germline, CDR1 is MDHEN and CDR2 is SYDVKM. The CDR3 extends over 15 amino acids. V lost 4 bases and J 2 bases, leaving 14 bases between the germline ends. DNA for the CDR3: TGTGCCAGCAGTTCCTCATGGCCGGGAAACACTGAAGCTTTCTTT. Protein: CASSSSWPGNTEAFF.

The rearrangement links TRBV4-1 to TRBJ1-1; 8 bases fit TRBD1. The germline CDR1 and CDR2 sequences are MGHRA and YSYEKL. This CDR3 has 14 residues. The V and J ends lost 5 bases and 5 bases, in that order; junction bases with no gene match: 7. The chain's CDR3 is CASSYRGEGTEAFF. The CDR3 DNA sequence: TGCGCCAGCAGCTACAGGGGGGAGGGTACTGAAGCTTTCTTT.

The genes are TRBV29-1 and TRBJ2-2, with 8 bases identical to TRBD2. The CDR3 runs 14 residues. The V gene's germline CDR1 is SQVTM and CDR2 ANQGSEA. Unmatched junction bases numbered 7, after V lost 5 bases and J lost 5 bases. The CDR3 sequence: CSVTAGVGTGELFF. The CDR3 DNA is TGCAGCGTTACAGCGGGAGTTGGGACCGGGGAGCTGTTTTTT.

The chain is built from TRBV4-3 and TRBJ2-3; TRBD2 matches 7 bases. The CDR3 covers 15 residues. Unmatched junction bases numbered 7, after V lost 3 bases and J lost 4 bases. Germline V lookup: CDR1 LGHNA, CDR2 YSLEER. The CDR3 region has the DNA TGCGCCAGCAGCCAGGGGCGGGAGATCGCAGATACGCAGTATTTT. Protein: CASSQGREIADTQYF.

V is TRBV5-1 and J is TRBJ1-2; 7 nucleotides agree with TRBD1. J lost 4 bases, V lost 0 bases, and 9 bases had no gene match. The CDR3 has 16 amino acids. CDR1 SGHRS and CDR2 YFSETQ come from the germline V gene. In nucleotides, the CDR3 is TGCGCCAGCAGCTTGGGTACAGGGGCGGTTGGCTATGGCTACACCTTC. As protein: CASSLGTGAVGYGYTF.

The CDR3 DNA is TGTGCCAGCAGCTTAGCGGGACAGAATGAAAAACTGTTTTTT. It encodes CASSLAGQNEKLFF. The gene calls are TRBV7-2 and TRBJ1-4; TRBD1 matches 7 bases. CDR3 length equals 14 residues. J lost 5 bases, V lost 0 bases, and 0 bases had no gene match. From germline, CDR1 is SGHTA and CDR2 FQGNSA.

The rearrangement uses TRBV10-3 and TRBJ2-2; 14 bases match TRBD2. This CDR3 has 16 amino acids. Looked up from germline, CDR1 is ENHRY and CDR2 is SYGVKD. J lost 5 bases, V lost 4 bases, and 3 bases had no gene match. Here the CDR3 reads CAISAGTSGSTGELFF. In nucleotides, the CDR3 is TGTGCCATCAGTGCGGGGACTAGCGGGAGTACCGGGGAGCTGTTTTTT.

This chain links TRBV10-2 with TRBJ1-2; D is uncertain. The CDR3 is 16 residues long. Between the trimmed V and J ends, which lost 10 bases and 6 bases, there was a span of 27 bases. Germline V CDR1 and CDR2: WSHSY, SAAADI. CDR3: CAIEKIQHSGIHGYTF. As DNA, the CDR3 is TGCGCCATCGAGAAAATACAACATTCAGGCATCCATGGCTACACCTTC.

The chain links TRBV5-1 to TRBJ1-1; D ambiguous. CDR3 length equals 15 residues. V lost 0 bases and J 5 bases, leaving 14 bases between the germline ends. Per the germline V gene, CDR1 is SGHRS and CDR2 is YFSETQ. In DNA form, the CDR3 reads TGCGCCAGCAGCTTGGTTCCGGGCTCGGGAACTGAAGCTTTCTTT. Protein: CASSLVPGSGTEAFF.

The chain links TRBV28 to TRBJ2-7; D may be TRBD2 (5 bases). The ends were cut back, 2 bases at V and 7 bases at J, with 12 bases in the middle. The CDR3 spans 13 residues. Per the germline V gene, CDR1 is MDHEN and CDR2 is SYDVKM. The DNA of the CDR3 is TGTGCCAGCAGTTTAACGGCGCCGGGGGAGCAGTACTTC. Protein sequence: CASSLTAPGEQYF.

Only one count was recorded for this clone. The chain has TRBV19 and TRBJ1-2; TRBD1 aligns across 7 bases. This CDR3 has 15 amino acids. Trimming cost V 3 bases and J 4 bases; bases outside gene matches: 8. Germline-derived CDR1 and CDR2 are LNHDA and SQIVND (reference sequence). The CDR3 DNA reads TGTGCCAGTAGTATCGGGGACAGACCCTCCTATGGCTACACCTTC. It codes for CASSIGDRPSYGYTF.

V and J are TRBV7-9 and TRBJ2-7; TRBD2 agrees at 11 bases. Trimming took 5 bases from V and 2 from J; bases not matched to a gene: 17. CDR3 size: 19 residues. From germline, CDR1 is SEHNR and CDR2 FQNEAQ (reference sequence). CDR3 sequence reads: CASSAPKGLAVGTAYEQYF. CDR3 DNA: TGTGCCAGCAGCGCACCAAAGGGACTAGCGGTGGGGACCGCCTACGAGCAGTACTTC.

The chain combines TRBV14 with TRBJ1-1; the D gene is possibly TRBD1 (6 bases). CDR3 length equals 16 residues. Trimming took 0 bases from V and 1 from J, leaving 12 bases between them. Germline CDR1 reads SGHDN; CDR2 reads FVKESK. In nucleotides, the CDR3 is TGTGCCAGCAGCCAAGATCTACCAGGGGCGAACACTGAAGCTTTCTTT. This translates into CASSQDLPGANTEAFF.

This chain joins TRBV9 and TRBJ2-3; perhaps TRBD2 as D (6 bases). V lost 3 bases and J lost 3, with 17 bases in between. Germline CDR1 and CDR2: SGDLS and YYNGEE. The CDR3 length is 16 residues. CDR3 nucleotide sequence: TGTGCCAGCAGCGCCTTCTCGGGAGTTCGAACAGATACGCAGTATTTT. Residues: CASSAFSGVRTDTQYF.

The chain couples TRBV15 to TRBJ2-7; 8 nucleotides agree with TRBD1. Trimming took 0 bases from V and 3 from J; bases not matched to a gene: 1. Germline CDR1 is LNHNV and CDR2 is YYDKDF (reference sequence). The CDR3 runs to 14 residues. CDR3 nucleotide sequence: TGTGCCACCAGCAGAGACAGGGGGCTCTACGAGCAGTACTTC. It encodes CATSRDRGLYEQYF.

This clone was detected once. The CDR3 spells CASSTRTGRDTDTQYF. The DNA of the CDR3 is TGTGCCAGCAGCACTCGCACGGGCAGGGACACAGATACGCAGTATTTT. This rearrangement joins TRBV7-3 to TRBJ2-3; weak D call: TRBD1 (5 bases). V gave up 5 bases and J gave up 2 bases, with 17 bases separating them. Looked up from germline, CDR1 is SGHTA and CDR2 is FQGTGA. The CDR3 is 16 residues long.

This clone has more than one count but fewer than ten. The gene calls are TRBV7-2 and TRBJ2-1; 9 positions match TRBD1. Germline V lookup: CDR1 SGHTA, CDR2 FQGNSA. Losses at the gene ends were 5 bases for V and 0 bases for J; bases not matched to a gene: 5. This CDR3 has 16 amino acids. CDR3 nucleotide sequence: TGTGCCAGCAGCACGGGGACAGGGAGCTCCTACAATGAGCAGTTCTTC. As protein: CASSTGTGSSYNEQFF.

This clone showed up just once. V and J are TRBV7-2 and TRBJ1-2; 7 bases line up with TRBD1. The germline CDR1 and CDR2 sequences are SGHTA and FQGNSA. CDR3 length equals 15 residues. Trimming took 5 bases from V and 2 from J; bases not matched to a gene: 8. The CDR3 here is CASSPRGTVNYGYTF. The CDR3 DNA sequence: TGTGCCAGCAGCCCCAGAGGGACAGTGAACTATGGCTACACCTTC.

This chain joins TRBV5-5 and TRBJ2-7; 12 bases line up with TRBD2. The length of the CDR3 is 16 residues. Losses at the gene ends were 3 bases for V and 5 bases for J; bases not matched to a gene: 9. From germline, CDR1 is SGHKS and CDR2 YYEKEE (reference sequence). CDR3 loop: CASSSTLAGGPHEQYF. Here the CDR3 DNA reads TGTGCCAGCAGCTCGACCCTAGCGGGAGGGCCCCACGAGCAGTACTTC.

This chain uses TRBV19 with TRBJ2-7, with TRBD2 matching over 8 bases. Looked up from germline, CDR1 is LNHDA and CDR2 is SQIVND (reference sequence). V lost 5 bases to trimming and J lost 6 bases; unmatched junction nucleotides: 12. There are 15 residues in the CDR3. The CDR3 spells CASSPDSGTIGEQYF. CDR3 nucleotide sequence: TGTGCCAGTAGTCCGGATAGCGGGACGATAGGCGAGCAGTACTTC.

This chain connects TRBV7-2 to TRBJ2-1, with TRBD1 as a possible D gene (5 bases). Between the trimmed V and J ends, which lost 10 bases and 3 bases, there was a span of 16 bases. Germline CDR1 SGHTA, CDR2 FQGNSA. This CDR3 comprises 14 residues. The CDR3 loop is CATSRTSNYNEQFF. The CDR3 region has the DNA TGTGCCACCTCGAGGACAAGCAACTACAATGAGCAGTTCTTC.

The chain couples TRBV28 to TRBJ2-1, with D possibly being TRBD1 (6 bases). There are 16 residues in the CDR3. Germline V lookup: CDR1 MDHEN, CDR2 SYDVKM. Trimming cost V 5 bases and J 5 bases, with 19 bases left between them. The CDR3 spells CASSPEGRGPNNEQFF. The CDR3 DNA sequence: TGTGCCAGCAGTCCAGAAGGCAGGGGACCTAACAATGAGCAGTTCTTC.

The chain has TRBV7-2 and TRBJ1-2; D is unresolved. The V end lost 3 bases, the J end lost 5 bases, and 10 bases lay between the germline ends. CDR3 length equals 13 residues. Per germline, CDR1 SGHTA and CDR2 FQGNSA. The CDR3 DNA reads TGTGCCAGCAGCTTTAATTTAGTTTATGGCTACACCTTC. As protein: CASSFNLVYGYTF.

The chain carries TRBV7-4 and TRBJ2-2; no firm D call. V shed 4 bases and J shed 6 bases, with 15 bases lying between them. The germline gives CDR1 SGHVT, CDR2 SQSDAQ. The CDR3 is made up of 15 amino acids. The CDR3 sequence is CASSYVTVTPGELFF. The CDR3 DNA reads TGTGCCAGCAGCTACGTGACTGTTACCCCCGGGGAGCTGTTTTTT.

This sequence joins TRBV5-1 and TRBJ2-7; 7 nucleotides match TRBD1. Germline lookup yields CDR1 SGHRS and CDR2 YFSETQ. This CDR3 is built from 13 residues. Trimming at V came to 4 bases and at J to 1 base, leaving 2 bases not matched to a gene. Here the CDR3 reads CASSVGQSYEQYF. CDR3 in DNA: TGCGCCAGCAGCGTGGGACAGTCCTACGAGCAGTACTTC.

The chain couples TRBV5-1 to TRBJ2-2; 11 bases align to TRBD1. This CDR3 comprises 15 residues. The V gene end was trimmed by 5 bases and the J gene end by 4 bases; junction bases not matched to a gene: 4. Germline V gene lookup returns CDR1 SGHRS and CDR2 YFSETQ. CDR3 nucleotides: TGCGCCAGCAGTGTGGGACAGGGGGTCACCGGGGAGCTGTTTTTT. Protein: CASSVGQGVTGELFF.

This chain uses TRBV6-5 with TRBJ1-1; the match to TRBD1 covers 7 bases. The CDR3 runs to 13 residues. V gave up 8 bases and J gave up 5 bases; unmatched junction bases: 8. Germline V gene data show CDR1 as MNHEY and CDR2 as SVGAGI. CDR3 nucleotide sequence: TGTGCCAGCTATTTATTACAGGGGACTGAAGCTTTCTTT. Translated: CASYLLQGTEAFF.